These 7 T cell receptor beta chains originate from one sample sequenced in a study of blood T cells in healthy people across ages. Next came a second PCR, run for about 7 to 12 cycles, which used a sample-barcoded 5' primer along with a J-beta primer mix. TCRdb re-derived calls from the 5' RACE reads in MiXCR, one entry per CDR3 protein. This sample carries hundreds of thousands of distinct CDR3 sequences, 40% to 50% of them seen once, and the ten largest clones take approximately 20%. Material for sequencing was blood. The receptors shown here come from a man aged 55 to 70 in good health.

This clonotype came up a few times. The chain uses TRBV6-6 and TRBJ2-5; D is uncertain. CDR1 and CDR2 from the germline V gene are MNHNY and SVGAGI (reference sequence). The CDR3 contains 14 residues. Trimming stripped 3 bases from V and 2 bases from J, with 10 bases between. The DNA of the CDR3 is TGTGCCAGCAGTTATCTGTCCCCTCAAGAGACCCAGTACTTC. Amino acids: CASSYLSPQETQYF.

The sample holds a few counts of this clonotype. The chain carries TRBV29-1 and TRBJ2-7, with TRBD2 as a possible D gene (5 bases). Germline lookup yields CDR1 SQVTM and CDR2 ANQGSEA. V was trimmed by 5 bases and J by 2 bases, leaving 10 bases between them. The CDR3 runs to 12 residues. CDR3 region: CSVSDSAYEQYF. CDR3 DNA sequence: TGCAGCGTTTCGGACTCAGCCTACGAGCAGTACTTC.

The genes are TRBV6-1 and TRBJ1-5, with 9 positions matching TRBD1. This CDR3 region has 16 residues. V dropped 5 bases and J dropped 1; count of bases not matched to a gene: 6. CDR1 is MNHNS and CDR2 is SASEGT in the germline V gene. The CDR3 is CASSHWGQGSNQPQHF. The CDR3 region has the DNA TGTGCCAGCAGTCATTGGGGACAGGGAAGCAATCAGCCCCAGCATTTT.

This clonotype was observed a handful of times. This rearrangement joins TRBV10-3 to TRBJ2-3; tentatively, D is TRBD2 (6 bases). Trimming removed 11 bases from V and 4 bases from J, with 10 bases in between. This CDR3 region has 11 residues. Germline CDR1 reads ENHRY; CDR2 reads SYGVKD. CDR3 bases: TGTGCCGTCTCGGGGGCAGATACGCAGTATTTT. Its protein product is CAVSGADTQYF.

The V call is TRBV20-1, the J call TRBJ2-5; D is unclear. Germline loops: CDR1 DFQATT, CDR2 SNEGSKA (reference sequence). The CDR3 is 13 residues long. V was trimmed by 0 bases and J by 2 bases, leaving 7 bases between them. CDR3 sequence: CSAREGIQETQYF. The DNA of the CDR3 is TGCAGTGCTAGAGAGGGGATACAAGAGACCCAGTACTTC.

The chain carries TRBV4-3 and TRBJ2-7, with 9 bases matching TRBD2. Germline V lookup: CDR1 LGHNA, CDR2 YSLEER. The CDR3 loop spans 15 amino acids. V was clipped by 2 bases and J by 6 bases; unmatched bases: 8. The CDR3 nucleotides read TGCGCCAGCAGCCAAACCGGGACTAGCCCTACCGAGCAGTACTTC. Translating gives CASSQTGTSPTEQYF.

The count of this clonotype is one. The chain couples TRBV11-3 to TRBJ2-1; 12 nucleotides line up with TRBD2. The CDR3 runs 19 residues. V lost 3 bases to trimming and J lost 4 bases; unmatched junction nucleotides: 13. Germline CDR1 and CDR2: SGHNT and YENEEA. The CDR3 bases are TGTGCCAGCAGCTTTCGACTAGCGGGGGCCCTAGGGGATTACAATGAGCAGTTCTTC. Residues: CASSFRLAGALGDYNEQFF.